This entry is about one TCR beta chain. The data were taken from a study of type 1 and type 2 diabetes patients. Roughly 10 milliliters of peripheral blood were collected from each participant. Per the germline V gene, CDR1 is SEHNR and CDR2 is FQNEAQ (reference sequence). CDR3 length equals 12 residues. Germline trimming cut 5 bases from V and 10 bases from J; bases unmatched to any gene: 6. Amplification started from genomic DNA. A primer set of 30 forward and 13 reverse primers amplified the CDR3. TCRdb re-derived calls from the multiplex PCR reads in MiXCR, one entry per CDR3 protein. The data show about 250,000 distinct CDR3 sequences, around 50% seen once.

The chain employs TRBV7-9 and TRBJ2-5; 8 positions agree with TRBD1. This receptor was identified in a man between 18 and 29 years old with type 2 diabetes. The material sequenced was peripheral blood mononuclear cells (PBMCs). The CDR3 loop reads CASSADRGVQYF. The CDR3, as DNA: TGTGCCAGCAGCGCCGACAGGGGAGTCCAGTACTTC. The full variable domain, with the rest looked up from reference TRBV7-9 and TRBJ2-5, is DTGVSQNPRHKITKRGQNVTFRCDPISEHNRLYWYRQTLGQGPEFLTYFQNEAQLEKSRLLSDRFSAERPKGSFSTLEIQRTEQGDSAMYLCASSADRGVQYFGPGTRLLVL.